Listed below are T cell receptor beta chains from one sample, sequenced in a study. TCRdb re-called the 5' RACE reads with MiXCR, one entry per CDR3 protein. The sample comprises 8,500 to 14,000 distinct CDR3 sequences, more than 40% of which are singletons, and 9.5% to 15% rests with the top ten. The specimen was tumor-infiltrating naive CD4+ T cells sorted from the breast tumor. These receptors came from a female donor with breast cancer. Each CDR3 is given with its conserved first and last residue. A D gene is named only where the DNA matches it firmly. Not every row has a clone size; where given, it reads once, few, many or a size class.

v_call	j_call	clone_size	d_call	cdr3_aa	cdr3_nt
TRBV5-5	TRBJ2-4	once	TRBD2	CASSWPLLAGGQNIQYF	TGTGCCAGCAGCTGGCCTTTACTAGCGGGAGGCCAAAACATTCAGTACTTC
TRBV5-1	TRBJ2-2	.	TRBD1	CASSLEGANTGELFF	TGCGCCAGCAGCTTGGAGGGGGCTAACACCGGGGAGCTGTTTTTT
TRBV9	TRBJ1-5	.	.	CASSESWVNQPQHF	TGTGCCAGCAGCGAGAGCTGGGTCAATCAGCCCCAGCATTTT
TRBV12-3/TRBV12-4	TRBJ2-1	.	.	CASSLTVGQFF	TGTGCCAGCAGTCTCACGGTGGGGCAGTTCTTC
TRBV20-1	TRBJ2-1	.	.	CSVANSEQFF	TGCAGTGTAGCTAACAGTGAGCAGTTCTTC
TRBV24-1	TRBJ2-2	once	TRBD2	CATSDLTSGNTGELFF	TGTGCCACCAGTGATTTGACTAGCGGGAACACCGGGGAGCTGTTTTTT
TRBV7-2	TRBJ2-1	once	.	CASSLVNEQFF	TGTGCCAGCAGCCTTGTGAATGAGCAGTTCTTC
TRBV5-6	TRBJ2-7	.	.	CASSFGGSYEQYF	TGTGCCAGCAGCTTCGGGGGTAGCTACGAGCAGTACTTC
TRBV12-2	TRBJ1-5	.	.	CASRSTRKTLNQPQHF	TGTGCAAGTCGCAGTACTCGTAAGACTCTCAATCAGCCCCAGCATTTT
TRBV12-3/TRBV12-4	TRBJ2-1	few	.	CASSPQGSGQFF	TGTGCCAGCAGTCCCCAGGGTTCGGGGCAGTTCTTC
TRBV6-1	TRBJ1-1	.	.	CASSRVGGEAFF	TGTGCCAGCAGTCGGGTGGGGGGCGAAGCTTTCTTT
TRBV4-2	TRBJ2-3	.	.	CASSQWANTDTQYF	TGTGCCAGCAGCCAATGGGCGAACACAGATACGCAGTATTTT
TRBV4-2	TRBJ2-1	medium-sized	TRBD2	CASSQDIEGGPVYNEQFF	TGTGCCAGCAGCCAAGATATCGAGGGAGGGCCTGTCTACAATGAGCAGTTCTTC
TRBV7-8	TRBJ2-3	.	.	CASSPNHPTYTQYF	TGTGCCAGCAGCCCCAACCACCCAACCTATACGCAGTATTTT
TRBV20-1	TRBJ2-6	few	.	CSARDTGRGANVLTF	TGCAGTGCTAGAGATACGGGGAGAGGGGCCAACGTCCTGACTTTC